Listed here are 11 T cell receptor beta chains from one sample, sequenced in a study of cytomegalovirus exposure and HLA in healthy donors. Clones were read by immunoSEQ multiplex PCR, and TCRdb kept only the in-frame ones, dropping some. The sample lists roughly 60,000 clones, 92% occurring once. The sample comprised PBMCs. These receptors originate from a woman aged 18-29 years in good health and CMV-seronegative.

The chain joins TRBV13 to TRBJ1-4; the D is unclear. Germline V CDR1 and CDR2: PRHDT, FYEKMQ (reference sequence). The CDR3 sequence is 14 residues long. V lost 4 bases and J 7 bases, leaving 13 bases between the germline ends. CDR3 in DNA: TGTGCCAGCAGCTCCAGGAGCGGAGGTGAAAAACTGTTTTTT. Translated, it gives CASSSRSGGEKLFF.

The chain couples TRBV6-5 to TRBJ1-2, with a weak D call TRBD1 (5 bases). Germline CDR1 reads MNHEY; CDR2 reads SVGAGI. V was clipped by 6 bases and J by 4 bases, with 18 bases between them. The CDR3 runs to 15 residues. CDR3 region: CASRKMGQPIYGYTF. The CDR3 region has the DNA TGTGCCAGCAGGAAAATGGGGCAGCCTATCTATGGCTACACCTTC.

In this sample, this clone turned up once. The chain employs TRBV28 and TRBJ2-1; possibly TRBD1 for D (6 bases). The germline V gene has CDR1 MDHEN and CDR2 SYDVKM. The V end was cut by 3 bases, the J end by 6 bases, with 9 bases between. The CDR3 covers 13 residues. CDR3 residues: CASSLDSRNEQFF. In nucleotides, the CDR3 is TGTGCCAGCAGTTTGGACAGCCGCAATGAGCAGTTCTTC.

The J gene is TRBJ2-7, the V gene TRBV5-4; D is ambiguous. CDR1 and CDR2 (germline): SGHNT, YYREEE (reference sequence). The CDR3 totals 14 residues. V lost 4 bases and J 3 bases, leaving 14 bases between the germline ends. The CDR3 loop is CASSPQIEVYEQYF. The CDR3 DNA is TGTGCCAGCAGCCCCCAGATTGAAGTCTACGAGCAGTACTTC.

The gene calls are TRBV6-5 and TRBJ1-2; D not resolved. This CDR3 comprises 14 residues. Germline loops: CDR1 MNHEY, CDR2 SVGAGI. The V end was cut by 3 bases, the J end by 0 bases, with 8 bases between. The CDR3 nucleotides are TGTGCCAGCAGTTATGGGCAGTCTAACTATGGCTACACCTTC. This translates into CASSYGQSNYGYTF.

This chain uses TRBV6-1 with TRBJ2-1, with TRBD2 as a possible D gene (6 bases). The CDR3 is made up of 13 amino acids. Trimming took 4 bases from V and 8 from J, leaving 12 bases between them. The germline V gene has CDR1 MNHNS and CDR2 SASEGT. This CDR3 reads CASSGGGIDEQFF. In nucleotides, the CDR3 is TGTGCCAGCAGTGGCGGCGGGATCGATGAGCAGTTCTTC.

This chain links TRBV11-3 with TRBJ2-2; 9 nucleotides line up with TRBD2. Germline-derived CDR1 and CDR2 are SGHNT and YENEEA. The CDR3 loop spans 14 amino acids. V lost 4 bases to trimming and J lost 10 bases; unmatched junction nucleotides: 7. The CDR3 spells CASSSRVAGEELFF. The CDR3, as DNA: TGTGCCAGCAGCTCCAGGGTAGCGGGGGAGGAGCTGTTTTTT.

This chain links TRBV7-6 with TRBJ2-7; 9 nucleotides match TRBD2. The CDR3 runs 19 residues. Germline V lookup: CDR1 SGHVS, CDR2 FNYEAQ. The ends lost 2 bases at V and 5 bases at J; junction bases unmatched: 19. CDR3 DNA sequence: TGTGCCAGCAGCTTATCCTCGGTTACAGCGGGGGGCGGTTTCCACGAGCAGTACTTC. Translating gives CASSLSSVTAGGGFHEQYF.

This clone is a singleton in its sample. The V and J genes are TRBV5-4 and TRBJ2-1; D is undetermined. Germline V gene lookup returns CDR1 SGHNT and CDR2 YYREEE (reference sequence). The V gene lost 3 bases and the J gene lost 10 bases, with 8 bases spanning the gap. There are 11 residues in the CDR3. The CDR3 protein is CASSSAWEQFF. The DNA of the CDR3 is TGTGCCAGCAGCTCCGCGTGGGAGCAGTTCTTC.

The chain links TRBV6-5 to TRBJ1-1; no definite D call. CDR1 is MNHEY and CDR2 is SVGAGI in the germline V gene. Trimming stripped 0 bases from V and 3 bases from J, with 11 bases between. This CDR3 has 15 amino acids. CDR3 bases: TGTGCCAGCAGTTACTCGCACAGATCCTACACTGAAGCTTTCTTT. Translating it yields CASSYSHRSYTEAFF.

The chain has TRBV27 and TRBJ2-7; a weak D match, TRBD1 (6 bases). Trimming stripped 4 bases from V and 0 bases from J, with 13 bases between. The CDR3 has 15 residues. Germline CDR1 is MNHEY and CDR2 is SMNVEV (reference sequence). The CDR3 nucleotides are TGTGCCAGCAGTTCAGGGGCCCCCCTCTCCTACGAGCAGTACTTC. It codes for CASSSGAPLSYEQYF.